The 5 T cell receptor beta chains listed next were all sequenced from one sample in a study of blood T cell repertoires in COVID-19. Here immunoSEQ multiplex PCR was the method, and the copy in TCRdb shows in-frame clones only, minus some. The table shows roughly 250,000 clones, with about nine tenths occurring only once. Source material: PBMCs or T cells enriched from blood (not recorded which). Receptors originate from a woman aged 40 to 55 with acute COVID-19.

The chain links TRBV30 to TRBJ1-1; perhaps TRBD1 as D (5 bases). V shed 6 bases and J shed 4 bases, with 12 bases lying between them. The CDR3 has 12 residues. Germline CDR1 is GTSNPN and CDR2 is SVGIG (reference sequence). CDR3 protein: CACVMGGTEAFF. CDR3 DNA: TGTGCCTGTGTTATGGGGGGCACTGAAGCTTTCTTT.

The chain joins TRBV18 to TRBJ2-1; 11 nucleotides align to TRBD2. Germline V gene data show CDR1 as KGHSH and CDR2 as LQKENI. With 0 bases clipped from V and 5 bases from J, the junction kept 9 bases outside the gene matches. The CDR3 is 18 amino acids. The CDR3: CASSPPGARLAGNNEQFF. In nucleotides, the CDR3 is TGTGCCAGCTCACCACCGGGCGCTCGACTAGCGGGAAACAATGAGCAGTTCTTC.

This chain joins TRBV11-2 and TRBJ2-1, with D possibly matching TRBD2 (6 bases). Per the germline V gene, CDR1 is SGHAT and CDR2 is FQNNGV. V lost 3 bases and J lost 8, with 11 bases in between. This CDR3 is 13 amino acids long. CDR3 protein: CASSFTGEDEQFF. The DNA of the CDR3 is TGTGCCAGCAGCTTCACCGGGGAGGATGAGCAGTTCTTC.

This clone was recorded many times. This sequence joins TRBV4-1 and TRBJ2-6; no clear D. The V gene's germline CDR1 is MGHRA and CDR2 YSYEKL. Trimming removed 1 base at V and 0 bases at J, with 13 bases between. This CDR3 has 18 residues. The CDR3 DNA reads TGCGCCAGCAGCCAAGGTCGTTTCTCGAGCTCTGGGGCCAACGTCCTGACTTTC. It yields the protein CASSQGRFSSSGANVLTF.

This clone was counted only a few times. The gene calls are TRBV6-2 or TRBV6-3 and TRBJ2-7; 12 bases line up with TRBD2. CDR3 length equals 21 residues. The V segment lost 2 bases and the J segment 3 bases; nucleotides outside the gene matches: 20. CDR1 and CDR2 from the germline V gene are MNHEY and SVGEGT. The CDR3 reads CASSYEESSVTSGRISYEQYV. The CDR3 DNA is TGTGCCAGCAGTTACGAAGAGAGCTCGGTCACTAGCGGGAGGATTAGCTACGAGCAGTACGTC.